This T cell receptor beta chain was recovered during a study of blood T cells in healthy people across ages. The CDR3 length is 16 residues. Germline CDR1 and CDR2: MNHNS and SASEGT. The V segment lost 10 bases and the J segment 3 bases; nucleotides outside the gene matches: 14. Investigators took 8 to 10 milliliters of peripheral blood from every donor. Together with a sample-barcoded 5' primer, a J-beta primer mix was included in a second PCR lasting roughly 6 to 12 cycles. One entry per CDR3 protein results from TCRdb running MiXCR on the 5' RACE reads. The sample comprises roughly 1,100,000 distinct CDR3 sequences, almost 25% of which are singletons, and 0.65% to 0.75% rests with the top ten. These data were likewise used in another study, on T cells of mothers and their children.

The sequence came from a girl aged 2-9 years in good health. The rearrangement joins TRBV6-1 to TRBJ1-5, with 8 bases lining up with TRBD1. The sample was blood. CDR3 protein: CATKKGTGLINQPQHF. The CDR3 region has the DNA TGTGCCACCAAAAAGGGGACAGGCTTGATCAATCAGCCCCAGCATTTT.